A selection of T cell receptor beta chains follows, all from one sample in a study of T cell repertoires in cytomegalovirus infection. Which antigens these TCRs recognize remains unknown. One entry per CDR3 protein, called by TCRdb with MiXCR from the reads. In the table there are 800,000 to 950,000 distinct CDR3 sequences, over 25% of which are singletons. Material: cultured CD8+ T cells from PBMCs, obtained from culture after CMV antigen stimulation. All receptors come from a human donor in good health (CMV status not recorded). Some clones in this sample may be carry-over from other donors' samples. CDR3s include the opening cysteine and the closing phenylalanine or tryptophan. A D gene is named only where the DNA matches it firmly. Size tells how often a clone was seen (once, few, many) or the class of an expanded clone, and some rows leave it out.

>TRBD1|-|TRBJ2-1|TRBV23-1
TGCGCCAGCAGTCAACAGGGGGACTCCTACAATGAGCAGTTCTTC
CASSQQGDSYNEQFF
>-|many|TRBJ2-7|TRBV12-3/TRBV12-4
TGTGCCAGCAGTGCGGACTGGTACGAGCAGTACTTC
CASSADWYEQYF
>TRBD2|-|TRBJ2-5|TRBV3-1
TGTGCCAGCAGCTCAATAGATAGCGGGGGCTCGTACCAAGAGACCCAGTACTTC
CASSSIDSGGSYQETQYF
>TRBD2|-|TRBJ2-1|TRBV9
TGTGCCAGCAGCGTAGCTATTATAGCGGGGGCCACTAATGAGCAGTTCTTC
CASSVAIIAGATNEQFF
>-|-|TRBJ1-1|TRBV18
TGTGCCAGCTCACTAAGGGGACTTTGGAACACTGAAGCTTTCTTT
CASSLRGLWNTEAFF
>-|-|TRBJ2-3|TRBV19
TGTGCCAGTAGTATGGAGGTAGCTATAATCTATAGCACAGATACGCAGTATTTT
CASSMEVAIIYSTDTQYF
>TRBD1|once|TRBJ1-2|TRBV13
TGTGCCAGCAGTTTACCCTTGACAGGGGACTCGTATGGCTACACCTTC
CASSLPLTGDSYGYTF
>-|-|TRBJ2-5|TRBV5-5
TGTGCCAGCAGCTTGGTCCCAGGGGACCCCCAAGAGACCCAGTACTTC
CASSLVPGDPQETQYF
>-|many|TRBJ2-5|TRBV12-3/TRBV12-4
TGTGCCAGCAGTTCCCTCGAGGGTCAAGAGACCCAGTACTTC
CASSSLEGQETQYF
>TRBD1|once|TRBJ1-5|TRBV6-1
TGTGCCAGCAGCGGAGGACAGGGGTTGCGCAATCAGCCCCAGCATTTT
CASSGGQGLRNQPQHF
>TRBD1|-|TRBJ2-3|TRBV27
TGTGCCAGCAGAAGGCTATACAGGGGGCTCACAGATACGCAGTATTTT
CASRRLYRGLTDTQYF
>-|-|TRBJ2-1|TRBV4-1
TGCGCCAGCAGCCAAGGGGGGATCTCCTACAATGAGCAGTTCTTC
CASSQGGISYNEQFF
>-|-|TRBJ2-2|TRBV4-1
TGCGCCAGCACAGTCATCGGCACCGGGGAGCTGTTTTTT
CASTVIGTGELFF
>-|-|TRBJ2-1|TRBV6-2/TRBV6-3
TGTGCCAGCAGTTACGCAACTCCCTCATACAATGAGCAGTTCTTC
CASSYATPSYNEQFF
>-|-|TRBJ1-2|TRBV19
TGTGCCAGTAGTAGAGTCGCCCGACAGGCCATGGGGGACTATGGCTACACCTTC
CASSRVARQAMGDYGYTF
>TRBD1|-|TRBJ1-1|TRBV5-1
TGCGCCAGCAGCGCGAAGACAGGGGTGTTCACTGAAGCTTTCTTT
CASSAKTGVFTEAFF
>-|few|TRBJ2-2|TRBV27
TGTGCCAGCAGTTTAACCAGGGTTTCCACCGGGGAGCTGTTTTTT
CASSLTRVSTGELFF
>TRBD1|-|TRBJ1-5|TRBV6-1
TGTGCCAGCAGTTTACAGGGGCAGGGTCAGCCCCAGCATTTT
CASSLQGQGQPQHF
>TRBD1|-|TRBJ2-5|TRBV2
TGTGCCAGCTCGCTAACGGGGGACAGGGGGCGCCGGGAGACCCAGTACTTC
CASSLTGDRGRRETQYF
>-|few|TRBJ1-1|TRBV4-1
TGCGCCAGCAGCCAATCCCCTGATCACACAGCTGAAGCTTTCTTT
CASSQSPDHTAEAFF
>-|few|TRBJ2-7|TRBV12-3/TRBV12-4
TGTGCCAGTGGGGGTGCGTCGCTCTACGAGCAGTACTTC
CASGGASLYEQYF
>TRBD2|-|TRBJ2-5|TRBV7-9
TGTGCCAGCAGCCCCGGGACTAGCGGGGCCATTCAAGAGACCCAGTACTTC
CASSPGTSGAIQETQYF
>-|few|TRBJ2-2|TRBV6-5
TGTGCCAGCAGCAACGATTATTCTGGCACCGGGGAGCTGTTTTTT
CASSNDYSGTGELFF
>-|few|TRBJ1-6|TRBV7-9
TGTGCCAGCAGCCCGAGCACAGGGTTTAATTCACCCCTCCACTTT
CASSPSTGFNSPLHF
>-|many|TRBJ1-4|TRBV7-8
TGTGCCAGCAGCCCTCTAGGGCAGGGCCCAGAAAAACTGTTTTTT
CASSPLGQGPEKLFF
>-|-|TRBJ2-1|TRBV14
TGTGCCAGCAGCCAGGGCCTCCTCGGGCAGTTCTTC
CASSQGLLGQFF
>TRBD1|few|TRBJ2-2|TRBV7-2
TGTGCCAGCAGCTCCACAGGGGCCACCGGGGAGCTGTTTTTT
CASSSTGATGELFF
>-|few|TRBJ1-2|TRBV20-1
TGCAGTGCTAGAGATCTCGATGGATACTATGGCTACACCTTC
CSARDLDGYYGYTF
>-|once|TRBJ2-3|TRBV12-3/TRBV12-4
TGTGCCACCTTAGGGGGGTTCACAGATACGCAGTATTTT
CATLGGFTDTQYF
>-|-|TRBJ1-2|TRBV19
TGTGCCAGTGGCAGGGACCCCTCTAACTATGGCTACACCTTC
CASGRDPSNYGYTF
>-|-|TRBJ2-3|TRBV11-2
TGTGCCAGCAGCTTAGAGTTGGGCAGGGCAGATACGCAGTATTTT
CASSLELGRADTQYF
>-|-|TRBJ2-3|TRBV4-3
TGCGCCAGCAGCCAAGGAGGGGGTGCCCCAGCTACGCAGTATTTT
CASSQGGGAPATQYF
>-|-|TRBJ1-2|TRBV7-3
TGTGCCAGCAGCCCGCCGGACCGGCGACGGGGCTACACCTTC
CASSPPDRRRGYTF